Shown below are 3 T cell receptor beta chains from a single sample sequenced in a study of lymphopenia after photon versus proton radiotherapy. Data came from immunoSEQ multiplex PCR; TCRdb stores just in-frame clones and leaves some out. The sample lists 35,000 to 45,000 clones, about four fifths occurring once. Source: peripheral blood, taken from a patient treated with proton-based radiotherapy. These TCRs come from a woman between 65 and 79 years old with pancreatic cancer.

This clone was counted a single time. The V gene is TRBV19, the J gene TRBJ2-7, with TRBD2 matching 9 bases. J was trimmed by 4 bases and V by 6 bases; bases with no gene match: 10. This CDR3 has 15 amino acids. Germline CDR1 and CDR2: LNHDA and SQIVND (reference sequence). The CDR3 bases are TGTGCCAGTAGCTATCGTAGCGGGAGTGGGTACGAGCAGTACTTC. Its translation: CASSYRSGSGYEQYF.

On this clone itself: This sample includes further DNA sequences coding for the same CDR3. V gene TRBV7-9 combines with J gene TRBJ1-1; the D is unclear. CDR1 and CDR2 from the germline V gene are SEHNR and FQNEAQ (reference sequence). The CDR3 is 13 residues long. V was clipped by 7 bases and J by 4 bases, with 13 bases between them. The DNA for the CDR3 is TGTGCCAGCACCGCGGGCTCGTCCACTGAAGCTTTCTTT. Its translation: CASTAGSSTEAFF.

The chain combines TRBV7-2 with TRBJ1-4; D is ambiguous. This CDR3 region has 13 residues. Germline V gene lookup returns CDR1 SGHTA and CDR2 FQGNSA. Trimming took off 1 base at V and 6 bases at J, with 6 bases between the two ends. The DNA for the CDR3 is TGTGCCAGCAGCTTAGTAATCGATGAAAAACTGTTTTTT. This codes for CASSLVIDEKLFF.